The clone carrying this T cell receptor beta chain was counted at least ten times. CDR3 length equals 13 residues. The J segment lost 5 bases and the V segment lost 6 bases, leaving 5 bases of the junction unmatched. The data derive from a study of T-cell reconstitution after alpha-beta-depleted transplantation in children. The TCRbeta library incorporated unique molecular identifiers. Using its own MiXCR run on the PCR reads, TCRdb lists one record per CDR3 protein. Seen here are some 590,000 distinct CDR3 sequences, about 11% observed once, and the top ten hold roughly 4%. This material consisted of PBMCs from the stem cell graft donor, taken from the stem cell graft. This chain links TRBV12-3 or TRBV12-4 with TRBJ2-5; TRBD1 aligns across 8 bases. This sequence originates from a human donor who donated a stem cell graft to a child with acute myeloid leukemia. The CDR3 DNA reads as TGTGCCAGCAGAAAAACAGGGGGGGAGACCCAGTACTTC. It codes for CASRKTGGETQYF.